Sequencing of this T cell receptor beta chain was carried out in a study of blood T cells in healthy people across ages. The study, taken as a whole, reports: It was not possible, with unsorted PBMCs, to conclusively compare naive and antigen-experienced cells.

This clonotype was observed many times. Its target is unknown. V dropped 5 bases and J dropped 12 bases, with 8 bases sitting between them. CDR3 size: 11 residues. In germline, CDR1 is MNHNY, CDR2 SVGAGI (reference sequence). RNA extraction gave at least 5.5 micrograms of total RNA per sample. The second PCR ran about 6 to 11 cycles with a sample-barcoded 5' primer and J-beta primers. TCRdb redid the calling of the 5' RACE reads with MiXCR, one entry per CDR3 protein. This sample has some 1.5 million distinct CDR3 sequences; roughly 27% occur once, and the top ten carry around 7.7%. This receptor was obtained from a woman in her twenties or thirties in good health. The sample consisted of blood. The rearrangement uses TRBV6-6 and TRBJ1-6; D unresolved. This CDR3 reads CASSPRGPLHF. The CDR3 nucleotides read TGTGCCAGCAGTCCTCGGGGACCCCTCCACTTT.